This TCR beta chain was found in a study of T-cell memory formation after mild COVID-19. About the research overall: TCR clusters were largely donor specific. Study observations and caveats: Specificity for SARS-CoV-2 was not confirmed among the second-wave clones peaking on day 37. Clones that shrank (day 15 to 85) were balanced CD4/CD8, whereas later expanders leaned CD4+.

Concerning this clonotype: The antigen is not known.

Constant-segment primers were used for 5'RACE, and the resulting TCR alpha and TCR beta cDNA libraries carried sample barcodes and UMIs. TCRdb independently ran MiXCR on the 5' RACE reads; one entry per CDR3 protein. The table shows roughly 220,000 distinct CDR3 sequences, with just over 9.5% occurring only once. This receptor was identified in a man younger than 35 who had mild COVID-19 (a few samples of this study predate the infection). Cell type and time point are not known. The sequenced sample consisted of PBMCs or a T cell subset sorted from them (not recorded which).

The CDR3 loop reads CSARDNWGGGILEQFF. The CDR3 DNA sequence: TGCAGTGCTAGAGATAATTGGGGGGGCGGGATTCTTGAGCAGTTCTTC. The chain uses TRBV20-1 and TRBJ2-1, with D possibly being TRBD2 (7 bases). V was cut by 0 bases and J by 9 bases, with 21 bases left in between. CDR1 and CDR2 (germline): DFQATT, SNEGSKA (reference sequence). The CDR3 contains 16 residues.